The 22 T cell receptor beta chains below all came from one sample that was sequenced in a study of T cell responses to AZD1222 COVID-19 vaccine. The assay was immunoSEQ multiplex PCR, and TCRdb's table has in-frame clones only and misses some. The sample records about 150,000 clones, approximately 90% being singletons. The sequences come from peripheral blood, collected on day 0 of AZD1222 vaccination. These receptors were collected from an adult in good health.

This chain joins TRBV28 and TRBJ1-4; 8 bases match TRBD1. This CDR3 comprises 17 residues. V lost 5 bases and J lost 3; bases outside the gene matches: 11. Germline assignment: CDR1 MDHEN and CDR2 SYDVKM. The CDR3 here is CASSLTGGAAANEKLFF. The DNA for the CDR3 is TGTGCCAGCAGTCTCACAGGGGGAGCCGCGGCTAATGAAAAACTGTTTTTT.

V gene TRBV10-3 combines with J gene TRBJ2-3; possible D gene TRBD2, 5 bases. Germline-derived CDR1 and CDR2 are ENHRY and SYGVKD. CDR3 length: 16 residues. V was shortened by 2 bases and J by 3 bases, with 15 bases between the two germline ends. The chain's CDR3 is CAISEEVGVGTDTQYF. The CDR3 nucleotides read TGTGCCATCAGTGAGGAAGTGGGAGTAGGTACAGATACGCAGTATTTT.

The chain uses TRBV19 and TRBJ1-2, with D tentatively TRBD1 (5 bases). Per germline, CDR1 LNHDA and CDR2 SQIVND (reference sequence). This CDR3 spans 13 amino acids. V lost 3 bases to trimming and J lost 7 bases, with 12 bases between them. This chain's CDR3 is CASSMRRGSGYTF. The CDR3, as DNA: TGTGCCAGTAGTATGAGACGGGGGAGTGGCTACACCTTC.

The chain has TRBV18 and TRBJ2-7; 10 bases match TRBD2. CDR1 is KGHSH, CDR2 LQKENI, per germline. V dropped 1 base and J dropped 0; count of bases not matched to a gene: 6. The CDR3 runs 17 residues. CDR3 protein: CASSPRTGTSVSYEQYF. The CDR3, as DNA: TGTGCCAGCTCACCACGTACAGGGACTAGCGTCTCCTACGAGCAGTACTTC.

The chain has TRBV5-1 and TRBJ2-7; TRBD1 agrees at 8 bases. Germline CDR1 SGHRS, CDR2 YFSETQ. The CDR3 contains 13 residues. The ends lost 1 base at V and 6 bases at J; junction bases unmatched: 3. CDR3 amino acids: CASSLQGALEQYF. The CDR3 coding sequence is TGCGCCAGCAGCTTGCAGGGGGCCCTCGAGCAGTACTTC.

This clone was seen once. The chain recombines TRBV28 with TRBJ2-7; D not resolved. The germline V and J ends were trimmed by 3 bases and 0 bases, with 6 bases remaining between them. CDR1 MDHEN and CDR2 SYDVKM come from the germline V gene. The CDR3 has 13 amino acids. Written as DNA, the CDR3 is TGTGCCAGCAGTTTTTCCCACTCCTACGAGCAGTACTTC. It encodes CASSFSHSYEQYF.

J is TRBJ1-1 and V is TRBV30; D remains ambiguous. The CDR3 has 14 residues. Germline V gene lookup returns CDR1 GTSNPN and CDR2 SVGIG (reference sequence). V was cut by 0 bases and J by 2 bases, with 10 bases left in between. The CDR3 loop is CAWSVGRANTEAFF. CDR3 coding DNA: TGTGCCTGGAGTGTTGGTAGGGCAAACACTGAAGCTTTCTTT.

V usage is TRBV27 and J usage is TRBJ1-4; D not certain. Germline V lookup: CDR1 MNHEY, CDR2 SMNVEV (reference sequence). The CDR3 has 14 residues. V gave up 6 bases and J gave up 8 bases, with 16 bases separating them. The DNA for the CDR3 is TGTGCCAGCAGCGCCGGGTCCTCGAGGGAAAAACTGTTTTTT. This translates into CASSAGSSREKLFF.

The J gene is TRBJ2-2, the V gene TRBV29-1, with D possibly being TRBD2 (5 bases). Trimming left V 7 bases short and J 8 bases short, with 11 bases between. In germline, CDR1 is SQVTM, CDR2 ANQGSEA. The length of the CDR3 is 11 residues. CDR3 amino acids: CSGGHGGELFF. CDR3 sequence (DNA): TGCAGCGGAGGGCACGGAGGGGAGCTGTTTTTT.

This rearrangement joins TRBV7-9 to TRBJ1-1, with TRBD1 as a possible D gene (5 bases). The V end was cut by 5 bases, the J end by 1 base, with 14 bases between. Germline assignment: CDR1 SEHNR and CDR2 FQNEAQ (reference sequence). This CDR3 contains 15 residues. The DNA for the CDR3 is TGTGCCAGCAGCGTACTACAGGTGGGGAACACTGAAGCTTTCTTT. As protein: CASSVLQVGNTEAFF.

This chain links TRBV7-2 with TRBJ2-3; 8 bases are shared with TRBD2. V trimming: 5 bases; J trimming: 3 bases; junction bases outside the gene matches: 10. The CDR3 length is 16 residues. The germline gives CDR1 SGHTA, CDR2 FQGNSA. CDR3 region: CASSLGSSGRTDTQYF. For the CDR3, the DNA is TGTGCCAGCAGCCTGGGCTCAAGCGGGAGAACAGATACGCAGTATTTT.

The rearrangement uses TRBV27 and TRBJ2-1; the match to TRBD2 covers 14 bases. V lost 4 bases and J lost 6; bases outside the gene matches: 5. From germline, CDR1 is MNHEY and CDR2 SMNVEV (reference sequence). The CDR3 is 16 amino acids. The CDR3 coding sequence is TGTGCCAGCAGTTCTCGACTAGCGGGAGGGATCAATGAGCAGTTCTTC. It codes for CASSSRLAGGINEQFF.

This chain links TRBV9 with TRBJ2-2; D might be TRBD1 (7 bases). Trimming stripped 4 bases from V and 1 base from J, with 17 bases between. Germline V CDR1 and CDR2: SGDLS, YYNGEE. The CDR3 spans 17 residues. The CDR3 loop reads CASSSQGGSWNTGELFF. The CDR3, as DNA: TGTGCCAGCAGCTCCCAGGGGGGATCGTGGAACACCGGGGAGCTGTTTTTT.

This chain uses TRBV28 with TRBJ2-5; possible D gene TRBD2, 6 bases. The CDR3 has 14 amino acids. Trimming removed 7 bases at V and 5 bases at J, with 17 bases between. CDR1 MDHEN and CDR2 SYDVKM come from the germline V gene. CDR3 sequence (DNA): TGTGCCAGCATCGGGAACGGGAGTGGGGAGACCCAGTACTTC. It codes for CASIGNGSGETQYF. Full variable domain (rest looked up from reference TRBV28 and TRBJ2-5): DVKVTQSSRYLVKRTGEKVFLECVQDMDHENMFWYRQDPGLGLRLIYFSYDVKMKEKGDIPEGYSVSREKKERFSLILESASTNQTSMYLCASIGNGSGETQYFGPGTRLLVL.

The chain recombines TRBV7-9 with TRBJ1-1; D may be TRBD1 (5 bases). Trimming took 5 bases from V and 1 from J, leaving 14 bases between them. The CDR3 extends over 15 amino acids. The germline V gene encodes CDR1 SEHNR and CDR2 FQNEAQ (reference sequence). The CDR3 is CASSPTSGGNTEAFF. The CDR3 DNA sequence: TGTGCCAGCAGCCCCACGTCGGGGGGGAACACTGAAGCTTTCTTT.

The rearrangement links TRBV6-6 to TRBJ2-1; D is ambiguous. The V end lost 2 bases, the J end lost 5 bases, and 1 base lay between the germline ends. The CDR3 runs 11 residues. Germline CDR1 is MNHNY and CDR2 is SVGAGI (reference sequence). The CDR3 sequence: CASSYDNEQFF. The CDR3 nucleotides are TGTGCCAGCAGTTACGACAATGAGCAGTTCTTC.

This clone appeared a few times. This chain joins TRBV9 and TRBJ2-2; TRBD2 agrees at 8 bases. This CDR3 spans 15 amino acids. CDR1 and CDR2 (germline): SGDLS, YYNGEE. V dropped 3 bases and J dropped 4; count of bases not matched to a gene: 5. In nucleotides, the CDR3 is TGTGCCAGCAGCGGACAACTAGCGGCCACCGGGGAGCTGTTTTTT. Its translation: CASSGQLAATGELFF.

The V call is TRBV29-1, the J call TRBJ1-2, with 8 positions matching TRBD1. The CDR3 totals 14 residues. Germline loops: CDR1 SQVTM, CDR2 ANQGSEA. V lost 7 bases to trimming and J lost 1 base; unmatched junction nucleotides: 8. CDR3: CSAKWTGSNYGYTF. The CDR3 DNA reads TGCAGCGCCAAATGGACAGGGAGTAACTATGGCTACACCTTC.

The chain recombines TRBV7-9 with TRBJ1-1; 9 nucleotides align to TRBD1. V trimming: 6 bases; J trimming: 2 bases; junction bases outside the gene matches: 7. This CDR3 spans 15 amino acids. Germline-derived CDR1 and CDR2 are SEHNR and FQNEAQ (reference sequence). Here the CDR3 DNA reads TGTGCCAGCAGATCTCACAGGGGGCAAAACACTGAAGCTTTCTTT. Residues: CASRSHRGQNTEAFF. The full variable domain, in which reference TRBV7-9 and TRBJ1-1 provide the parts outside the CDR3, is DTGVSQNPRHKITKRGQNVTFRCDPISEHNRLYWYRQTLGQGPEFLTYFQNEAQLEKSRLLSDRFSAERPKGSFSTLEIQRTEQGDSAMYLCASRSHRGQNTEAFFGQGTRLTVV.

The chain uses TRBV25-1 and TRBJ1-5; 7 positions match TRBD1. The germline V gene encodes CDR1 MGHDK and CDR2 SYGVNS. This CDR3 has 15 amino acids. V lost 4 bases and J lost 0; bases outside the gene matches: 3. The CDR3 nucleotides are TGTGCCAGCAGTGTAGGGACAGATAGCAATCAGCCCCAGCATTTT. It is translated as CASSVGTDSNQPQHF.

CDR3 bases: TGTGCCAGCTCACCGATTACTATCAACAATGAGCAGTTCTTC. This gives the protein CASSPITINNEQFF. J is TRBJ2-1 and V is TRBV18; D unresolved. CDR3 length: 14 amino acids. Trimming cost V 3 bases and J 5 bases, with 11 bases left between them. CDR1 and CDR2 from the germline V gene are KGHSH and LQKENI.

The chain joins TRBV12-3 or TRBV12-4 to TRBJ1-2; D gene uncertain. V was pared by 1 base and J by 4 bases, with 7 bases between. This CDR3 is built from 13 residues. CDR3 region: CASSLVQVYGYTF. DNA for the CDR3: TGTGCCAGCAGTTTAGTCCAGGTCTATGGCTACACCTTC.